The 27 T cell receptor beta chains listed next were all sequenced from one sample in a study of blood T cell repertoires in COVID-19. TCRdb's copy holds only in-frame clones and misses some; the assay was immunoSEQ multiplex PCR. The sample contains tens of thousands of clones, 65% to 85% of which appear only once. Sequences were obtained from peripheral blood. These receptors all come from a man between 60 and 75 years old with acute or convalescent COVID-19.

About this clone itself: At one boundary the junction diverges from the germline segment, which might be a read error. This sequence joins TRBV7-7 and TRBJ1-1, with D tentatively TRBD1 (6 bases). Germline V gene data show CDR1 as SSHAT and CDR2 as FNYEAQ (reference sequence). The CDR3 is 13 residues long. CDR3 region: CASSFRGGTEAFF. The CDR3 DNA follows: TGTGCTAGCAGCTTCAGGGGAGGGACTGAAGCTTTCTTT.

The rearrangement joins TRBV5-1 to TRBJ2-1; TRBD1 aligns across 7 bases. V dropped 5 bases and J dropped 2; count of bases not matched to a gene: 7. This CDR3 contains 15 residues. Germline values: CDR1 SGHRS, CDR2 YFSETQ. CDR3 DNA sequence: TGCGCCAGCAGATCCTCGGGACAGCCCTACAATGAGCAGTTCTTC. This codes for CASRSSGQPYNEQFF.

V is TRBV18 and J is TRBJ1-2, with TRBD1 identical over 7 bases. The germline V gene encodes CDR1 KGHSH and CDR2 LQKENI. The CDR3 has 13 amino acids. V trimming: 2 bases; J trimming: 3 bases; junction bases outside the gene matches: 0. CDR3: CASSPGQDYGYTF. The CDR3 DNA sequence: TGTGCCAGCTCACCAGGACAGGACTATGGCTACACCTTC.

Turning to this clone: The junction differs from germline at one of its ends, possibly a read error. The chain uses TRBV10-3 and TRBJ2-5; 7 nucleotides agree with TRBD2. CDR1 is ENHRY and CDR2 is SYGVKD in the germline V gene. This CDR3 has 15 amino acids. The CDR3 bases are TGTGCCATCAGTGAGGTAGCGGGTGCCCAAGGGACCCAGTACTTC. Protein sequence: CAISEVAGAQGTQYF.

This clone has more than one count but fewer than ten. The V and J genes are TRBV12-3 or TRBV12-4 and TRBJ1-1; the match to TRBD1 covers 7 bases. V lost 6 bases, J lost 6 bases, and 7 bases stayed unmatched. There are 13 residues in the CDR3. CDR3 bases: TGTGCCAGCAGCTGGACAGGTCGGGCTGAAGCTTTCTTT. Protein sequence: CASSWTGRAEAFF.

The V gene is TRBV2, the J gene TRBJ2-5, with D perhaps TRBD1 (6 bases). Trimming shortened V by 3 bases and J by 5 bases, and 7 bases separated the two germline ends. This CDR3 has 12 amino acids. The germline CDR1 and CDR2 sequences are SNHLY and FYNNEI. The CDR3 loop reads CASSDRGETQYF. The CDR3 DNA sequence: TGTGCCAGCAGTGATAGGGGGGAGACCCAGTACTTC.

The V and J genes are TRBV6-5 and TRBJ1-2, with 8 bases identical to TRBD1. Per the germline V gene, CDR1 is MNHEY and CDR2 is SVGAGI. The length of the CDR3 is 13 residues. The ends lost 6 bases at V and 6 bases at J; junction bases unmatched: 6. The CDR3 sequence is CASRRTGSDGYTF. CDR3 DNA: TGTGCCAGCAGGAGGACAGGGTCGGATGGCTACACCTTC.

The chain is built from TRBV18 and TRBJ2-7; TRBD1 is a possible D gene (5 bases). Germline V CDR1 and CDR2: KGHSH, LQKENI. V gave up 0 bases and J gave up 2 bases, with 8 bases separating them. The CDR3 consists of 14 residues. DNA of the CDR3: TGTGCCAGCTCACCACCCTCAGGGACCTACGAGCAGTACTTC. Protein: CASSPPSGTYEQYF.

V gene TRBV28 combines with J gene TRBJ2-3, with D possibly being TRBD1 (5 bases). CDR3 length: 16 residues. Germline V gene data show CDR1 as MDHEN and CDR2 as SYDVKM. V was pared by 8 bases and J by 5 bases, with 23 bases between. This CDR3 is CASYRASAGWKDTQYF. CDR3 nucleotides: TGTGCCAGCTACCGAGCCTCGGCAGGGTGGAAAGATACGCAGTATTTT.

The V call is TRBV2, the J call TRBJ2-1, with TRBD2 identical over 8 bases. The junction had 5 bases not matched to a gene; V was cut back by 4 bases and J by 6 bases. This CDR3 contains 14 residues. Germline V gene lookup returns CDR1 SNHLY and CDR2 FYNNEI. CDR3 loop: CASSGTSQINEQFF. The CDR3 bases are TGTGCCAGCAGTGGGACTAGCCAAATCAATGAGCAGTTCTTC.

CDR3 in DNA: TGCAGCGTTGGAAGAACAGGGGATGGCGAGCAGTACTTC. It specifies CSVGRTGDGEQYF. This chain connects TRBV29-1 to TRBJ2-7; the match to TRBD1 covers 7 bases. V lost 4 bases to trimming and J lost 6 bases; unmatched junction nucleotides: 9. CDR3 length: 13 amino acids. Germline-derived CDR1 and CDR2 are SQVTM and ANQGSEA.

This clone was counted only a few times. This chain links TRBV19 with TRBJ2-7, with TRBD1 matching 9 bases. CDR1 is LNHDA, CDR2 SQIVND, per germline (reference sequence). J lost 2 bases, V lost 6 bases, and 8 bases had no gene match. This CDR3 contains 15 residues. This CDR3 reads CASSNSGQGAYEQYF. The CDR3 nucleotides read TGTGCCAGTAGCAACTCGGGACAGGGTGCCTACGAGCAGTACTTC.

The chain carries TRBV5-1 and TRBJ2-3, with D possibly being TRBD2 (7 bases). V was pared by 3 bases and J by 7 bases, with 21 bases between. From germline, CDR1 is SGHRS and CDR2 YFSETQ. The CDR3 loop spans 16 amino acids. CDR3 nucleotide sequence: TGCGCCAGCAGCTCCCTCGCGGGGGCCCGGTTAAATACGCAGTATTTT. The encoded protein is CASSSLAGARLNTQYF.

The chain uses TRBV5-5 and TRBJ2-5; D is unresolved. Germline V gene sequence: CDR1 SGHKS, CDR2 YYEKEE (reference sequence). Trimming pared 4 bases from V and 3 bases from J, leaving 7 bases between. This CDR3 is 12 amino acids long. The CDR3 is CASSTREETQYF. CDR3 nucleotide sequence: TGTGCCAGCAGCACGAGAGAAGAGACCCAGTACTTC.

CDR3 DNA sequence: TGTGCCACCAGTGATTTCGGTGAGAAAAACATTCAGTACTTC. Encoded protein: CATSDFGEKNIQYF. The chain has TRBV24-1 and TRBJ2-4; D unresolved. The CDR3 consists of 14 residues. The germline V gene has CDR1 KGHDR and CDR2 SFDVKD. V was clipped by 1 base and J by 4 bases, with 7 bases between them.

The chain combines TRBV9 with TRBJ2-1; TRBD2 matches 9 bases. From germline, CDR1 is SGDLS and CDR2 YYNGEE. With 4 bases clipped from V and 6 bases from J, the junction kept 8 bases outside the gene matches. This CDR3 has 15 residues. The CDR3 DNA sequence: TGTGCCAGCAGCTTTAGCGGGGGCCGCCGCAATGAGCAGTTCTTC. Translated: CASSFSGGRRNEQFF.

The chain carries TRBV2 and TRBJ2-3; the match to TRBD1 covers 10 bases. There are 13 residues in the CDR3. Per germline, CDR1 SNHLY and CDR2 FYNNEI. V was pared by 10 bases and J by 2 bases, with 3 bases of the junction left unmatched. The CDR3 bases are TGTGCCAACCGACAGGGGGCCACAGATACGCAGTATTTT. It codes for CANRQGATDTQYF. Full variable domain (outside the CDR3, taken from reference TRBV2 and TRBJ2-3): EPEVTQTPSHQVTQMGQEVILRCVPISNHLYFYWYRQILGQKVEFLVSFYNNEISEKSEIFDDQFSVERPDGSNFTLKIRSTKLEDSAMYFCANRQGATDTQYFGPGTRLTVL.

This clone is a singleton in its sample. The chain has TRBV30 and TRBJ2-1, with D perhaps matching TRBD1 (6 bases). The germline V and J ends were trimmed by 6 bases and 6 bases, with 15 bases remaining between them. The CDR3 has 13 amino acids. The germline CDR1 and CDR2 sequences are GTSNPN and SVGIG (reference sequence). CDR3 loop: CACRRFRGNEQFF. The CDR3 nucleotides are TGTGCCTGCAGGAGGTTCAGGGGCAATGAGCAGTTCTTC.

This rearrangement joins TRBV28 to TRBJ1-5; 10 positions agree with TRBD1. Germline V gives CDR1 MDHEN, CDR2 SYDVKM. Trimming removed 7 bases from V and 7 bases from J; junction bases left unmatched: 7. The CDR3 consists of 14 residues. This chain's CDR3 is CASNQGQGSQPQHF. DNA of the CDR3: TGTGCCAGCAATCAGGGACAGGGGAGCCAGCCCCAGCATTTT.

The rearrangement uses TRBV12-3 or TRBV12-4 and TRBJ2-6; no reliable D call. V lost 7 bases and J 4 bases, leaving 5 bases between the germline ends. This CDR3 contains 12 residues. CDR3 sequence reads: CASTSGANVLTF. The CDR3 coding sequence is TGTGCCAGCACATCAGGGGCCAACGTCCTGACTTTC.

The V gene is TRBV5-5, the J gene TRBJ1-4, with unresolved D. Trimming left V 5 bases short and J 7 bases short, with 21 bases between. CDR1 is SGHKS and CDR2 is YYEKEE in the germline V gene (reference sequence). The CDR3 has 16 residues. The CDR3 region is CASRLGGRTAGEKLFF. CDR3 sequence (DNA): TGTGCCAGCAGGTTAGGCGGGCGAACGGCTGGTGAAAAACTGTTTTTT.

This rearrangement joins TRBV7-9 to TRBJ1-2, with 8 bases lining up with TRBD1. The germline V gene encodes CDR1 SEHNR and CDR2 FQNEAQ (reference sequence). The trim removed 5 bases at V and 0 bases at J, leaving 11 bases unmatched. CDR3 length equals 17 residues. CDR3 in DNA: TGTGCCAGCAGCCCGGGGACAGGTTATTCAGCTAACTATGGCTACACCTTC. Translated: CASSPGTGYSANYGYTF.

The genes are TRBV5-5 and TRBJ1-5; 7 bases align to TRBD1. This CDR3 comprises 15 residues. Germline CDR1 SGHKS, CDR2 YYEKEE (reference sequence). The junction had 3 bases not matched to a gene; V was cut back by 0 bases and J by 3 bases. CDR3 loop: CASSLDRGYNQPQHF. Written as DNA, the CDR3 is TGTGCCAGCAGCTTGGACAGGGGCTACAATCAGCCCCAGCATTTT.

The gene calls are TRBV6-5 and TRBJ1-2, with 7 bases matching TRBD1. CDR3 length: 14 residues. Germline trimming cut 5 bases from V and 12 bases from J; bases unmatched to any gene: 15. The germline gives CDR1 MNHEY, CDR2 SVGAGI. The CDR3 sequence is CASSRGGDREKNTF. Here the CDR3 DNA reads TGTGCCAGCAGTCGAGGGGGTGACAGGGAGAAGAACACCTTC.

The chain uses TRBV4-1 and TRBJ1-3; D is uncertain. This CDR3 contains 19 residues. CDR1 is MGHRA and CDR2 is YSYEKL in the germline V gene. The V gene lost 2 bases and the J gene lost 4 bases, with 24 bases spanning the gap. The CDR3 is CASSQPLILESRLGNTIYF. Here the CDR3 DNA reads TGCGCCAGCAGCCAACCCCTTATCTTGGAGAGCCGATTAGGAAACACCATATATTTT.

This clone was detected only once. V is TRBV11-3 and J is TRBJ2-2, with D possibly being TRBD1 (7 bases). V was clipped by 3 bases and J by 1 base, with 18 bases between them. Germline V gene data show CDR1 as SGHNT and CDR2 as YENEEA. The CDR3 covers 18 residues. In DNA, the CDR3 is TGTGCCAGCAGCTTTCGCTCAGGGGGGCCCGGGAACACCGGGGAGCTGTTTTTT. This gives the protein CASSFRSGGPGNTGELFF.

A word on this clone: This CDR3 is also generated by other DNA sequences in the sample. The chain links TRBV5-1 to TRBJ2-5; D gene uncertain. The CDR3 is made up of 13 amino acids. Germline V lookup: CDR1 SGHRS, CDR2 YFSETQ. The V gene lost 2 bases and the J gene lost 2 bases, with 7 bases spanning the gap. Here the CDR3 DNA reads TGCGCCAGCAGCTTAGACAATCAAGAGACCCAGTACTTC. It specifies CASSLDNQETQYF.